The clone carrying this T cell receptor beta chain was recorded at least ten times. Its antigen is unidentified. These data come from a study of T-cell memory formation after mild COVID-19. Study background: Each donor largely had its own TCR clusters. Whole-study results and caveats: The finding that pre-infection memory included some responding clones suggested that cross-reactive memory joined. SARS-CoV-2 specificity of second-wave clones peaking day 37 was unconfirmed.

Germline CDR1 MNHEY, CDR2 SMNVEV (reference sequence). V lost 5 bases and J lost 3; bases outside the gene matches: 9. This CDR3 is built from 15 residues. Libraries for TCRalpha and TCRbeta carried sample barcodes and unique molecular identifiers via 5'RACE. Each CDR3 protein gets one entry after TCRdb re-called the 5' RACE reads with MiXCR. The sample has about 350,000 distinct CDR3 sequences, approximately 14% seen once; the top ten hold 20% to 25%. V and J are TRBV27 and TRBJ2-7, with 8 bases fitting TRBD2. Sequenced input: PBMCs or a T cell subset sorted from them (not recorded which). This TCR was recovered from a man younger than 35 who had mild COVID-19 (a few samples of this study predate the infection). Cell type and time point are not known. The CDR3 region is CASSPHSGAIYEQYF. CDR3 coding DNA: TGTGCCAGCAGTCCCCATAGCGGGGCAATCTACGAGCAGTACTTC.